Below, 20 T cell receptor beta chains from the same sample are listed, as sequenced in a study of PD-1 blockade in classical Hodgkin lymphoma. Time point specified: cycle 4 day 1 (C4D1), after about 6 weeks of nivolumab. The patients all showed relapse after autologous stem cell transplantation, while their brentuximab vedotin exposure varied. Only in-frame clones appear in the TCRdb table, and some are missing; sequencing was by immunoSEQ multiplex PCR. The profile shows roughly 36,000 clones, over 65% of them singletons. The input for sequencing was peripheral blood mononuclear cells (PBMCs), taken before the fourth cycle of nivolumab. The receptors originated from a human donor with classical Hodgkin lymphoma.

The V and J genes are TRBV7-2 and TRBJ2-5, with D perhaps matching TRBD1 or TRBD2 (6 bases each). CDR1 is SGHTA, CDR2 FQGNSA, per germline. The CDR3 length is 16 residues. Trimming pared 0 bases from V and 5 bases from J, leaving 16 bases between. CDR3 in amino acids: CASSLARTGARETQYF. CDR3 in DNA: TGTGCCAGCAGCTTAGCGCGGACGGGGGCGAGGGAGACCCAGTACTTC.

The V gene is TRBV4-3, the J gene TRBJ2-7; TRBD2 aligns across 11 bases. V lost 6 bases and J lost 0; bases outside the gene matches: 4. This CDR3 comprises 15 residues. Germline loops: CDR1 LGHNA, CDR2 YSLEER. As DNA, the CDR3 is TGCGCCAGCAGTTCCGGGACTAGCGGCTCCTACGAGCAGTACTTC. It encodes CASSSGTSGSYEQYF.

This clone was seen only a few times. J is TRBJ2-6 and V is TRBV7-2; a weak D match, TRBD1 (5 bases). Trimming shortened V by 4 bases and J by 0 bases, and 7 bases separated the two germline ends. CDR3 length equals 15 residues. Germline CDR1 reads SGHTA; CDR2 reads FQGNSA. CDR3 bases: TGTGCCAGCAGCTCAGGGATCTCTGGGGCCAACGTCCTGACTTTC. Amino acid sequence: CASSSGISGANVLTF.

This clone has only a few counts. CDR3 DNA: TGTGCCAGCAGTCCAAGAAGTTACAGCAACTCTGGAAACACCATATATTTT. Its protein is CASSPRSYSNSGNTIYF. The chain recombines TRBV27 with TRBJ1-3, with unresolved D. V gave up 5 bases and J gave up 0 bases, with 17 bases separating them. CDR1 is MNHEY and CDR2 is SMNVEV in the germline V gene (reference sequence). This CDR3 is 17 amino acids long.

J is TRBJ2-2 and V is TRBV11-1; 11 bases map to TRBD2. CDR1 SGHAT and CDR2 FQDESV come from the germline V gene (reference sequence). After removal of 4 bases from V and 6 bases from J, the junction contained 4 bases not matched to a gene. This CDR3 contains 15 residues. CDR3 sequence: CASSYSGGAAGELFF. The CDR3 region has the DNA TGTGCCAGCAGCTATAGCGGGGGGGCGGCCGGGGAGCTGTTTTTT. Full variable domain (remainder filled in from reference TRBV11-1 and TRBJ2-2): EAEVAQSPRYKITEKSQAVAFWCDPISGHATLYWYRQILGQGPELLVQFQDESVVDDSQLPKDRFSAERLKGVDSTLKIQPAELGDSAMYLCASSYSGGAAGELFFGEGSRLTVL.

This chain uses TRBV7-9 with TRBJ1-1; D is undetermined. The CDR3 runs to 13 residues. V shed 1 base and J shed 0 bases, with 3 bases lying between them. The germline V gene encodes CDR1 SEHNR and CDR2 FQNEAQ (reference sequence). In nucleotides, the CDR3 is TGTGCCAGCAGCTTAGTCCTGAACACTGAAGCTTTCTTT. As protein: CASSLVLNTEAFF.

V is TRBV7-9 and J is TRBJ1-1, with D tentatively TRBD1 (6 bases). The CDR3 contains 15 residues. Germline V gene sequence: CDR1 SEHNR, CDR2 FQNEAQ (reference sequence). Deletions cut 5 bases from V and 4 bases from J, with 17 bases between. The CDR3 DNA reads TGTGCCAGCAGCGTAGTAACAGGGTTGGGCACTGAAGCTTTCTTT. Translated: CASSVVTGLGTEAFF.

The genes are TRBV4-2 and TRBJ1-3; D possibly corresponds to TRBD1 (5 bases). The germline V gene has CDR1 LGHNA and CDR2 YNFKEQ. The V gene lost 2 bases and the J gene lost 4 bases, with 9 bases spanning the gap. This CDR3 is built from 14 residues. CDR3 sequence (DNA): TGTGCCAGCAGCCAACGGGACGCAGGAAACACCATATATTTT. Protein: CASSQRDAGNTIYF.

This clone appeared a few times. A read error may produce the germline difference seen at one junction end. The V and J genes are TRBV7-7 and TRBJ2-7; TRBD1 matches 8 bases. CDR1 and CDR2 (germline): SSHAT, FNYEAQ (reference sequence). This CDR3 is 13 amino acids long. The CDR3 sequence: CASSSTGAGEQYF. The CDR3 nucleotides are TGTGCTAGCAGCTCGACAGGGGCGGGAGAGCAGTACTTC. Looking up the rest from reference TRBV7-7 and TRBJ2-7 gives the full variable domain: GAGVSQSPRYKVTKRGQDVTLRCDPISSHATLYWYQQALGQGPEFLTYFNYEAQPDKSGLPSDRFSAERPEGSISTLTIQRTEQRDSAMYRCASSSTGAGEQYFGPGTRLTVT.

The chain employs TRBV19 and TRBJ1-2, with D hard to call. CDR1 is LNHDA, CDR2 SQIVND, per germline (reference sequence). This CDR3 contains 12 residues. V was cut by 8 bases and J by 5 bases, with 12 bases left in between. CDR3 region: CASGGLGYGYTF. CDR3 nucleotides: TGTGCCAGTGGTGGGTTGGGATATGGCTACACCTTC.

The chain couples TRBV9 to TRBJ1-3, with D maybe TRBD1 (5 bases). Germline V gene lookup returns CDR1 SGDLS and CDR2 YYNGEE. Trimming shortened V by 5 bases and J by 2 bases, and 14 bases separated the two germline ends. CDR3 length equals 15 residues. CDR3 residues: CASSPKGKAGNTIYF. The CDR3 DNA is TGTGCCAGCAGTCCTAAGGGGAAGGCTGGAAACACCATATATTTT.

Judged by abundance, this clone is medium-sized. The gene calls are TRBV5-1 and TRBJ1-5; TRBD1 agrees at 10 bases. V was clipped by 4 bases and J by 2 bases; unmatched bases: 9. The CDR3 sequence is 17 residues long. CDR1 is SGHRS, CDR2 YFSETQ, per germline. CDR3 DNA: TGCGCCAGCAGCCGAGGCTCCGGGACAGGGGGCAATCAGCCCCAGCATTTT. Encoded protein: CASSRGSGTGGNQPQHF.

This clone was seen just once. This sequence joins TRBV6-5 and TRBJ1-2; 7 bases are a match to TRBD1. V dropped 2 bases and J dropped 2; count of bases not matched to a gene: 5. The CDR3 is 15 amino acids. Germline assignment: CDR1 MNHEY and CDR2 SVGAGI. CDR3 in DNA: TGTGCCAGCAGTTACAACCGGGACAGAAACTATGGCTACACCTTC. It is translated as CASSYNRDRNYGYTF.

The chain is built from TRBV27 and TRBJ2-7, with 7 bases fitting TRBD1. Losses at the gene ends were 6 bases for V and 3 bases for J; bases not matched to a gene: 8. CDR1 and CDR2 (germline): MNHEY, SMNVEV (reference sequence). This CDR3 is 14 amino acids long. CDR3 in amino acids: CASSPQGVGYEQYF. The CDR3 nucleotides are TGTGCCAGCAGCCCCCAGGGGGTGGGCTACGAGCAGTACTTC.

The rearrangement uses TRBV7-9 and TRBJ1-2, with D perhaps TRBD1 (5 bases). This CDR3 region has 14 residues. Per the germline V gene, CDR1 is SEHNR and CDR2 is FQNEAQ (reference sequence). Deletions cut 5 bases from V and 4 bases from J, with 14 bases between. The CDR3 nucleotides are TGTGCCAGCAGCCCCGGGACGGTGAGCTATGGCTACACCTTC. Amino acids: CASSPGTVSYGYTF.

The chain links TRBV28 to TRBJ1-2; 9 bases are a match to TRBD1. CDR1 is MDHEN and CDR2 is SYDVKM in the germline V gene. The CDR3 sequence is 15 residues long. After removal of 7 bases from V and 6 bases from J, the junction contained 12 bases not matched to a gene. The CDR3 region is CASTKPGQGVNGYTF. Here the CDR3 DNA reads TGTGCCAGCACCAAACCGGGACAGGGTGTAAATGGCTACACCTTC.

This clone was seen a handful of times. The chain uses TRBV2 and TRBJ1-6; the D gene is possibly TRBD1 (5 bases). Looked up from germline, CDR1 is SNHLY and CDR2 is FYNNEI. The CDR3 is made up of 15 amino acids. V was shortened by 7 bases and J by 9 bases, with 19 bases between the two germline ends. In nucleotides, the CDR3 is TGTGCCAGCAAAGGCCCCGGCAGGGACCGTTCACCCCTCCACTTT. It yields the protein CASKGPGRDRSPLHF.

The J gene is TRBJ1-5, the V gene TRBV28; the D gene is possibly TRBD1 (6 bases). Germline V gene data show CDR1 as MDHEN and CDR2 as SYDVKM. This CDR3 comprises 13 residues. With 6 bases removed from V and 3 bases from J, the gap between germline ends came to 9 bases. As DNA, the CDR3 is TGTGCCAGCAGCGGACAGTTCAATCAGCCCCAGCATTTT. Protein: CASSGQFNQPQHF. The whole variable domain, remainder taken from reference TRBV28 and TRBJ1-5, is DVKVTQSSRYLVKRTGEKVFLECVQDMDHENMFWYRQDPGLGLRLIYFSYDVKMKEKGDIPEGYSVSREKKERFSLILESASTNQTSMYLCASSGQFNQPQHFGDGTRLSIL.

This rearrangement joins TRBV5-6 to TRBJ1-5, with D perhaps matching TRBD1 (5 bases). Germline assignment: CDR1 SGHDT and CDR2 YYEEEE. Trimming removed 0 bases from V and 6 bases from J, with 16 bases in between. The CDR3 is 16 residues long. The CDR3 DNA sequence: TGTGCCAGCAGCTTGGACGGCAGGGAGATAGGTCAGCCCCAGCATTTT. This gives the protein CASSLDGREIGQPQHF.

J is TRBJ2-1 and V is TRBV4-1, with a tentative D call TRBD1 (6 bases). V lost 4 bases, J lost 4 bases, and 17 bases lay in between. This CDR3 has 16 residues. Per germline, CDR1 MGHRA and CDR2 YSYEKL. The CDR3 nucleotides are TGCGCCAGCAGCCCTCTTGGGCAGGGGTCATACAATGAGCAGTTCTTC. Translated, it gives CASSPLGQGSYNEQFF.